The clone carrying this TCR beta chain is called medium-sized (0.01 to 0.1%) based on its frequency. This entry comes from a study of T cell clusters in autoimmune cytopenias. TRB amplification used roughly 250 ng of peripheral blood genomic DNA. The CDR3 spans 14 residues. The germline V gene encodes CDR1 MNHEY and CDR2 SVGAGI. TRB rearrangements were amplified by touch-down multiplex PCR with mixed TRB-A/B primers. TCRdb reworked the multiplex PCR reads into one entry per CDR3 protein, no DNA. The sample data list several thousand distinct CDR3 sequences. This sample also appeared in a second study, on T cell repertoires in aging, cancer and after chemotherapy. Turning to that study: Donor ages fell into six groups from 30 or younger up to 70 or older.

V usage is TRBV6-5 and J usage is TRBJ1-2. The TCR comes from a human donor in good health. Sequencing input: peripheral blood. The CDR3 sequence: CASSLDSGPRGYTF.